The rows below give T cell receptor beta chains drawn from one sample of a study of metastatic and nonmetastatic thyroid tumors. TCRdb re-clonotyped the PCR reads through MiXCR. The sample comprises tens of thousands of clones, under 15% of which are singletons, and roughly 13% rests with the top ten. The sample consisted of blood. These receptors all come from a female donor with papillary thyroid cancer or a benign thyroid nodule (not recorded which). Some clones in this sample may be carry-over from other donors' samples. CDR3s include the opening cysteine and the closing phenylalanine or tryptophan. Fields, in order: D gene, J gene, V gene, clone size, CDR3 protein, CDR3 DNA. A D gene is named only where the DNA matches it firmly. Expanded clones get a size class; other rows say once, few or many, or leave the size out.

>.|TRBJ1-6|TRBV6-2/TRBV6-3|few
CASSLPNSPLHF
TGTGCCAGCAGTTTGCCCAATTCACCCCTCCACTTT
>TRBD1|TRBJ2-2|TRBV5-5|.
CASSFSGTGVSGELFF
TGTGCCAGCAGCTTTAGCGGGACAGGGGTATCCGGGGAGCTGTTTTTT
>TRBD1|TRBJ2-7|TRBV6-2/TRBV6-3|many
CASSQGPGQSYEQYF
TGTGCCAGCAGCCAAGGGCCGGGACAGTCATACGAGCAGTACTTC
>.|TRBJ1-3|TRBV7-9|.
CASSLPLDAENTIYF
TGTGCCAGCAGCTTACCGCTTGACGCGGAAAACACCATATATTTT
>TRBD2|TRBJ2-1|TRBV4-1|many
CASSHTSGSGAGWEQFF
TGCGCCAGCAGCCACACTAGCGGGAGCGGGGCTGGATGGGAGCAGTTCTTC
>.|TRBJ2-7|TRBV3-1|.
CASSHRSGAGDEQYF
TGTGCCAGCAGCCATCGCTCGGGGGCGGGCGACGAGCAGTACTTC
>.|TRBJ1-6|TRBV27|medium-sized
CASKRGAGVNSPLHF
TGTGCCAGCAAGAGGGGCGCAGGGGTAAATTCACCCCTCCACTTT
>.|TRBJ1-5|TRBV9|many
CASSPGQGGSNQPQHF
TGTGCCAGCAGCCCGGGACAAGGAGGAAGCAATCAGCCCCAGCATTTT
>.|TRBJ2-7|TRBV11-2|many
CASSLAGSYEQYF
TGTGCCAGCAGCTTAGCTGGCTCCTACGAGCAGTACTTC
>.|TRBJ1-1|TRBV28|many
CASSPQSGYEAFF
TGTGCCAGCAGTCCCCAGTCAGGATATGAAGCTTTCTTT
>.|TRBJ1-2|TRBV27|.
CASSRSTFYYGYTF
TGTGCCAGCAGCCGGTCGACATTTTACTATGGCTACACCTTC
>TRBD1|TRBJ1-2|TRBV18|medium-sized
CASSPGQGAGGYTF
TGTGCCAGCTCACCCGGACAGGGGGCGGGCGGCTACACCTTC
>TRBD1|TRBJ1-6|TRBV27|many
CASKLAGQGKNSPLHF
TGTGCCAGCAAACTGGCCGGACAGGGGAAAAATTCACCCCTCCACTTT
>.|TRBJ2-7|TRBV6-1|medium-sized
CASSETLEQYF
TGTGCCAGCAGTGAAACCCTCGAGCAGTACTTC
>TRBD1|TRBJ1-2|TRBV5-6|many
CASSYPWAGGRSYGYTF
TGTGCCAGCAGCTACCCCTGGGCAGGGGGAAGATCCTATGGCTACACCTTC
>.|TRBJ2-3|TRBV20-1|many
CAGTPASTDTQYF
TGTGCCGGGACTCCAGCATCAACAGATACGCAGTATTTT
>.|TRBJ2-7|TRBV5-4|many
CASSGGPGEQYF
TGTGCCAGCTCAGGGGGGCCTGGGGAGCAGTACTTC
>TRBD2|TRBJ2-5|TRBV27|many
CASSPWTSGSEETQYF
TGTGCCAGCAGTCCGTGGACTAGCGGGAGTGAAGAGACCCAGTACTTC
>.|TRBJ1-1|TRBV19|medium-sized
CASITTGNTEAFF
TGTGCCAGCATCACGACAGGGAACACTGAAGCTTTCTTT
>.|TRBJ2-3|TRBV11-3|many
CASSRGTDTQYF
TGTGCCAGCAGCAGGGGGACAGATACGCAGTATTTT
>.|TRBJ1-5|TRBV18|.
CASSPGEDSNQPQHF
TGTGCCAGCTCACCAGGAGAAGATAGCAATCAGCCCCAGCATTTT
>.|TRBJ2-7|TRBV9|many
CASSVEGDPNRREQYF
TGTGCCAGCAGCGTAGAGGGGGACCCAAACAGGAGGGAGCAGTACTTC
>.|TRBJ2-4|TRBV7-9|many
CASSLYPGDIQYF
TGTGCCAGCAGCTTATACCCCGGGGACATTCAGTACTTC
>.|TRBJ2-1|TRBV27|many
CASSLRPGGDEQFF
TGTGCCAGCAGTTTACGCCCCGGGGGCGATGAGCAGTTCTTC
>TRBD1|TRBJ2-3|TRBV4-1|many
CASSPRPGQWGPDTQYF
TGCGCCAGCAGCCCGCGACCGGGACAGTGGGGACCAGATACGCAGTATTTT
>.|TRBJ2-5|TRBV6-5|many
CASSYSRGNQETQYF
TGTGCCAGCAGTTACTCGCGAGGGAACCAAGAGACCCAGTACTTC
>TRBD1|TRBJ1-5|TRBV20-1|many
CSASRGQGDQPQHF
TGCAGTGCTAGTAGGGGCCAGGGGGATCAGCCCCAGCATTTT
>TRBD2|TRBJ2-1|TRBV5-5|many
CASSFPSGTSGTNEQFF
TGTGCCAGCAGCTTCCCCTCCGGGACTAGCGGGACCAATGAGCAGTTCTTC
>.|TRBJ2-1|TRBV20-1|many
CSASGYNEQFF
TGCAGTGCCTCCGGATACAATGAGCAGTTCTTC
>TRBD1|TRBJ1-2|TRBV20-1|many
CSARDQDRGYYGYTF
TGCAGTGCTAGAGATCAGGACAGGGGCTACTATGGCTACACCTTC
>TRBD2|TRBJ2-5|TRBV3-1|many
CASSPLAVQETQYF
TGTGCCAGCAGCCCGCTAGCGGTACAAGAGACCCAGTACTTC
>TRBD2|TRBJ2-1|TRBV5-1|many
CASSLPEAGGPHNEQFF
TGCGCCAGCAGCTTGCCGGAGGCGGGAGGGCCGCACAATGAGCAGTTCTTC
>TRBD2|TRBJ2-5|TRBV20-1|.
CSARAPGTSGRVGGTQYF
TGCAGTGCTAGAGCTCCCGGGACTAGCGGGAGAGTCGGCGGGACCCAGTACTTC
>.|TRBJ2-7|TRBV29-1|many
CSAKTGISYEQYF
TGCAGCGCGAAGACCGGTATCTCCTACGAGCAGTACTTC
>TRBD2|TRBJ2-6|TRBV6-1|many
CASSELAGVLGANVLTF
TGTGCCAGCAGCGAGTTAGCGGGAGTACTTGGGGCCAACGTCCTGACTTTC
>.|TRBJ1-2|TRBV14|many
CASSQDGGYTF
TGTGCCAGCAGCCAAGATGGAGGCTACACCTTC
>.|TRBJ2-1|TRBV10-3|many
CATMRDTYNEQFF
TGTGCCACCATGCGGGATACCTACAATGAGCAGTTCTTC
>.|TRBJ1-1|TRBV11-1|many
CASSPQVGVTNTEAFF
TGTGCCAGCAGCCCCCAGGTAGGGGTGACGAACACTGAAGCTTTCTTT
>.|TRBJ2-1|TRBV20-1|many
CSASGSAESRYNEQFF
TGCAGTGCTAGTGGATCCGCCGAAAGTAGGTACAATGAGCAGTTCTTC
>.|TRBJ2-7|TRBV4-2|.
CASSLDSSPSYEQYF
TGTGCCAGCAGCCTTGACAGTTCCCCGAGCTACGAGCAGTACTTC
>.|TRBJ1-5|TRBV20-1|many
CSASAGTGFFQPQHF
TGCAGTGCTAGTGCTGGAACAGGGTTTTTTCAGCCCCAGCATTTT
>.|TRBJ2-7|TRBV27|medium-sized
CASSWRGVNGDEQYF
TGTGCCAGCAGTTGGCGCGGGGTCAATGGGGACGAGCAGTACTTC
>.|TRBJ2-2|TRBV7-8|many
CASSPTGLGIDTGELFF
TGTGCCAGCAGCCCCACCGGCCTCGGGATTGACACCGGGGAGCTGTTTTTT
>TRBD2|TRBJ2-3|TRBV9|.
CASSDGTSGTTDTQYF
TGTGCCAGCAGCGACGGGACTAGCGGGACCACAGATACGCAGTATTTT
>TRBD2|TRBJ2-3|TRBV5-4|many
CASSLEAGATDTQYF
TGTGCCAGCAGCTTGGAAGCGGGAGCCACAGATACGCAGTATTTT
>.|TRBJ1-4|TRBV12-3/TRBV12-4|.
CASSLLGGEKLFF
TGTGCCAGCAGTTTACTCGGGGGTGAAAAACTGTTTTTT
>.|TRBJ2-6|TRBV10-1|many
CASSENGRTGANVLTF
TGCGCCAGCAGTGAGAATGGACGCACTGGGGCCAACGTCCTGACTTTC
>TRBD1|TRBJ2-7|TRBV25-1|many
CASRGDRGYEQYF
TGTGCCAGCAGAGGGGACAGGGGTTACGAGCAGTACTTC
>TRBD2|TRBJ2-2|TRBV11-3|.
CASRAGVTGELFF
TGTGCCAGCAGAGCGGGAGTTACCGGGGAGCTGTTTTTT